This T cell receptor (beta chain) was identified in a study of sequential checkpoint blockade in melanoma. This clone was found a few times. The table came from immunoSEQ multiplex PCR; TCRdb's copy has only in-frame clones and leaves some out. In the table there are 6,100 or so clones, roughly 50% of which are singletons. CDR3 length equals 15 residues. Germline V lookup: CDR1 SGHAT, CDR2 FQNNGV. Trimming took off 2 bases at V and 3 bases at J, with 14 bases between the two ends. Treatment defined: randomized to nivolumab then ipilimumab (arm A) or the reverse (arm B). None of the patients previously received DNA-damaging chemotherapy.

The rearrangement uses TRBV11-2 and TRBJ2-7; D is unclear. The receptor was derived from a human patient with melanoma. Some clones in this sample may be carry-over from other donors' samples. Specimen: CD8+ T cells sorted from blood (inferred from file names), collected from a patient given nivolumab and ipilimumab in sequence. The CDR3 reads CASSLLSGESYEQYF. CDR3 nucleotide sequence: TGTGCCAGCAGCTTATTGTCAGGCGAAAGCTACGAGCAGTACTTC. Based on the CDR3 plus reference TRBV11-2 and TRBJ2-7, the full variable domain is EAGVAQSPRYKIIEKRQSVAFWCNPISGHATLYWYQQILGQGPKLLIQFQNNGVVDDSQLPKDRFSAERLKGVDSTLKIQPAKLEDSAVYLCASSLLSGESYEQYFGPGTRLTVT.